A single sample is the source of the 29 T cell receptor beta chains below, sequenced in a study of T cells in Graves' hyperthyroidism and ophthalmopathy. Amplification of TCR beta CDR3 regions used RNA as the template. The study used the HTBI primer set for a first-round RT-PCR of the TCR CDR3. TCRdb reprocessed the multiplex PCR reads via MiXCR and lists one record per CDR3 protein. The sample yields about 570,000 distinct CDR3 sequences, around 45% seen once. The sample consisted of peripheral blood or thyroid tissue (not recorded which). Receptor source: an adult woman with Graves' disease, either hyperthyroidism or ophthalmopathy (not recorded which).

The chain joins TRBV11-2 to TRBJ2-7, with D unresolved. The germline V gene has CDR1 SGHAT and CDR2 FQNNGV. This CDR3 region has 15 residues. V gave up 4 bases and J gave up 1 base, with 14 bases separating them. Here the CDR3 reads CASSSPERRSYEQYF. In DNA form, the CDR3 reads TGTGCCAGCAGCTCACCTGAGAGACGATCCTACGAGCAGTACTTC.

This clonotype has at least ten counts. The J gene is TRBJ1-6, the V gene TRBV5-1; D is unresolved. The CDR3 spans 16 residues. CDR1 and CDR2 (germline): SGHRS, YFSETQ. Trimming stripped 3 bases from V and 10 bases from J, with 20 bases between. The CDR3 nucleotides are TGCGCCAGCAGCTCCCGGGCCAACAGCCAAGGGTCACCCCTCCACTTT. It codes for CASSSRANSQGSPLHF. The full variable domain, rest sourced from reference TRBV5-1 and TRBJ1-6, is KAGVTQTPRYLIKTRGQQVTLSCSPISGHRSVSWYQQTPGQGLQFLFEYFSETQRNKGNFPGRFSGRQFSNSRSEMNVSTLELGDSALYLCASSSRANSQGSPLHFGNGTRLTVT.

This clonotype was detected many times. This chain links TRBV7-3 with TRBJ2-2, with D maybe TRBD1 (5 bases). Deletions cut 1 base from V and 2 bases from J, with 8 bases between. This CDR3 has 15 amino acids. CDR1 is SGHTA, CDR2 FQGTGA, per germline. The CDR3, as DNA: TGTGCCAGCAGCTTAAGGGGCCTAAACACCGGGGAGCTGTTTTTT. Encoded protein: CASSLRGLNTGELFF.

J is TRBJ1-2 and V is TRBV15; D is possibly TRBD1 (5 bases). Germline V gene sequence: CDR1 LNHNV, CDR2 YYDKDF (reference sequence). The V gene lost 8 bases and the J gene lost 6 bases, with 13 bases spanning the gap. The CDR3 covers 12 residues. The CDR3 nucleotides read TGTGCCACCTGGCGGGGGGTAGATGGCTACACCTTC. As protein: CATWRGVDGYTF.

There are many counts of this clonotype. The V call is TRBV5-1, the J call TRBJ1-3; 9 positions agree with TRBD1. Germline assignment: CDR1 SGHRS and CDR2 YFSETQ. The CDR3 extends over 17 amino acids. With 4 bases clipped from V and 0 bases from J, the junction kept 8 bases outside the gene matches. CDR3 loop: CASSDPTGGFSGNTIYF. The DNA for the CDR3 is TGCGCCAGCAGCGACCCGACAGGGGGATTCTCTGGAAACACCATATATTTT.

In DNA form, the CDR3 reads TGTGCCAGCAGCCTCACCTGGGAAGCGGCCCAGTACTTC. Translation: CASSLTWEAAQYF. The J gene is TRBJ2-5, the V gene TRBV7-2; tentatively, D is TRBD2 (5 bases). CDR3 length equals 13 residues. V gave up 5 bases and J gave up 9 bases, with 16 bases separating them. The germline CDR1 and CDR2 sequences are SGHTA and FQGNSA.

V gene TRBV5-4 combines with J gene TRBJ1-2; a weak D match, TRBD1 (6 bases). Germline V gives CDR1 SGHNT, CDR2 YYREEE (reference sequence). This CDR3 has 15 amino acids. Trimming cost V 0 bases and J 3 bases, with 12 bases left between them. CDR3 region: CASSLGRTADYGYTF. CDR3 nucleotide sequence: TGTGCCAGCAGCTTGGGTAGGACAGCGGACTATGGCTACACCTTC.

Turning to this clonotype: One end of the junction is discordant with germline, which a read error may explain. V and J are TRBV7-2 and TRBJ2-6, with D perhaps being TRBD1 or TRBD2 (7 bases each). Looked up from germline, CDR1 is SGHTA and CDR2 is FQGNSA. The CDR3 loop spans 16 amino acids. The DNA of the CDR3 is TGTGCCAGCAGCCCGGGGGGATCCGAGGGGGCCCACGTCCTGACTTTC. This encodes CASSPGGSEGAHVLTF.

This clonotype was counted many times. This sequence joins TRBV11-2 and TRBJ1-4; a possible D gene is TRBD1 (5 bases). The germline CDR1 and CDR2 sequences are SGHAT and FQNNGV. V was clipped by 0 bases and J by 14 bases, with 13 bases between them. The length of the CDR3 is 13 residues. The CDR3, as DNA: TGTGCCAGCAGCTTAGAGCGGGACGTGGGGCTGTTTTTT. Its protein product is CASSLERDVGLFF.

This clonotype was observed many times. The genes are TRBV2 and TRBJ2-5; 7 positions match TRBD1. CDR1 and CDR2 (germline): SNHLY, FYNNEI. This CDR3 region has 14 residues. V trimming: 3 bases; J trimming: 3 bases; junction bases outside the gene matches: 4. CDR3 in amino acids: CASSEGTAKETQYF. As DNA, the CDR3 is TGTGCCAGCAGTGAGGGGACAGCAAAAGAGACCCAGTACTTC.

This clonotype showed up many times. CDR3 sequence reads: CSARVGMVGEKLFF. Here the CDR3 DNA reads TGCAGTGCTAGAGTAGGAATGGTCGGGGAAAAACTGTTTTTT. V and J are TRBV20-1 and TRBJ1-4; D is uncertain. Per the germline V gene, CDR1 is DFQATT and CDR2 is SNEGSKA (reference sequence). The CDR3 runs 14 residues. V lost 1 base to trimming and J lost 8 bases, with 14 bases between them.

DNA of the CDR3: TGTGCCAGCAGCGGGACAGGGAATAATAATGAAGCTTTCTTT. As protein: CASSGTGNNNEAFF. This sequence joins TRBV7-8 and TRBJ1-1, with 9 nucleotides matching TRBD1. Germline trimming cut 5 bases from V and 7 bases from J; bases unmatched to any gene: 8. This CDR3 comprises 14 residues. Per the germline V gene, CDR1 is SGHVS and CDR2 is FQNEAQ.

V is TRBV11-2 and J is TRBJ1-2; D remains ambiguous. Germline values: CDR1 SGHAT, CDR2 FQNNGV. The germline V and J ends were trimmed by 2 bases and 1 base, with 11 bases remaining between them. This CDR3 contains 15 residues. Here the CDR3 reads CASSLTAQLNYGYTF. In nucleotides, the CDR3 is TGTGCCAGCAGCTTAACGGCACAGCTTAACTATGGCTACACCTTC. Supplemented by reference TRBV11-2 and TRBJ1-2, the full variable domain reads EAGVAQSPRYKIIEKRQSVAFWCNPISGHATLYWYQQILGQGPKLLIQFQNNGVVDDSQLPKDRFSAERLKGVDSTLKIQPAKLEDSAVYLCASSLTAQLNYGYTFGSGTRLTVV.

This clonotype has ten or more counts. This chain joins TRBV5-6 and TRBJ1-1; 8 nucleotides match TRBD1. With V trimmed by 2 bases and J by 0 bases, 12 bases remained unmatched. This CDR3 comprises 18 residues. The germline CDR1 and CDR2 sequences are SGHDT and YYEEEE. The CDR3 is CASSFWRTGRGVNTEAFF. The CDR3, as DNA: TGTGCCAGCAGCTTTTGGAGGACAGGGAGAGGAGTGAACACTGAAGCTTTCTTT.

This chain joins TRBV7-2 and TRBJ2-7, with 9 positions matching TRBD2. CDR3 size: 16 residues. V was clipped by 3 bases and J by 2 bases; unmatched bases: 8. The germline V gene encodes CDR1 SGHTA and CDR2 FQGNSA. This chain's CDR3 is CASSFIAGAIPYEQYF. In DNA, the CDR3 is TGTGCCAGCAGCTTTATAGCGGGGGCAATCCCCTACGAGCAGTACTTC.

J is TRBJ2-1 and V is TRBV20-1, with TRBD2 matching over 11 bases. Germline-derived CDR1 and CDR2 are DFQATT and SNEGSKA (reference sequence). V dropped 6 bases and J dropped 4; count of bases not matched to a gene: 2. The CDR3 runs 13 residues. The CDR3: CSAGTSGYNEQFF. DNA of the CDR3: TGCAGTGCCGGGACTAGCGGATACAATGAGCAGTTCTTC.

This clonotype appeared once. This chain joins TRBV7-9 and TRBJ1-1; D gene unclear. Germline V CDR1 and CDR2: SEHNR, FQNEAQ (reference sequence). The CDR3 has 13 amino acids. V lost 5 bases and J lost 5, with 12 bases in between. CDR3 in amino acids: CASSQTEGTEAFF. The DNA for the CDR3 is TGTGCCAGCAGCCAAACCGAGGGTACTGAAGCTTTCTTT.

The chain uses TRBV9 and TRBJ1-6; 8 bases match TRBD1. Germline assignment: CDR1 SGDLS and CDR2 YYNGEE. V trimming: 3 bases; J trimming: 10 bases; junction bases outside the gene matches: 9. This CDR3 has 15 amino acids. CDR3 in amino acids: CASSAGDRFGSPLHF. DNA of the CDR3: TGTGCCAGCAGCGCAGGGGACAGGTTCGGATCACCCCTCCACTTT.

This clonotype was counted between two and nine times. This chain uses TRBV15 with TRBJ1-6; 7 bases line up with TRBD1. V was clipped by 1 base and J by 9 bases; unmatched bases: 6. Germline V lookup: CDR1 LNHNV, CDR2 YYDKDF (reference sequence). The length of the CDR3 is 15 residues. The DNA for the CDR3 is TGTGCCACCAGCAGAGCCCGACAGGGCGGTTCACCCCTCCACTTT. It specifies CATSRARQGGSPLHF.

This chain joins TRBV2 and TRBJ1-6, with 7 bases fitting TRBD1. The CDR3 has 14 residues. Germline trimming cut 6 bases from V and 7 bases from J; bases unmatched to any gene: 6. Germline CDR1 is SNHLY and CDR2 is FYNNEI. In nucleotides, the CDR3 is TGTGCCAGCAGGGCCGGGACAGTAAATTCACCCCTCCACTTT. Translating it yields CASRAGTVNSPLHF. The full variable domain, its missing parts supplied by reference TRBV2 and TRBJ1-6, is EPEVTQTPSHQVTQMGQEVILRCVPISNHLYFYWYRQILGQKVEFLVSFYNNEISEKSEIFDDQFSVERPDGSNFTLKIRSTKLEDSAMYFCASRAGTVNSPLHFGNGTRLTVT.

The chain joins TRBV10-3 to TRBJ2-7; 10 nucleotides align to TRBD1. The CDR3 spans 15 residues. CDR1 is ENHRY and CDR2 is SYGVKD in the germline V gene. V trimming: 4 bases; J trimming: 5 bases; junction bases outside the gene matches: 8. Written as DNA, the CDR3 is TGTGCCATCAGTGCAGGCCTAGGGACAGGGGACGAGCAGTACTTC. It encodes CAISAGLGTGDEQYF.

This clonotype was seen at least ten times. The chain has TRBV2 and TRBJ1-4; tentative D call: TRBD1 (6 bases). The germline V gene encodes CDR1 SNHLY and CDR2 FYNNEI. CDR3 length: 15 amino acids. Between the trimmed V and J ends, which lost 6 bases and 4 bases, there was a span of 15 bases. The CDR3 protein is CASRRTGIVNEKLFF. CDR3 sequence (DNA): TGTGCCAGCAGGAGAACAGGGATCGTTAATGAAAAACTGTTTTTT.

The J gene is TRBJ2-7, the V gene TRBV30; perhaps TRBD2 as D (5 bases). The CDR3 covers 13 residues. Trimming pared 7 bases from V and 2 bases from J, leaving 15 bases between. Germline values: CDR1 GTSNPN, CDR2 SVGIG (reference sequence). CDR3 DNA: TGTGCCTTACTGAGGGATAATACCTACGAGCAGTACTTC. Its protein product is CALLRDNTYEQYF.

A few counts support this clonotype. A read error may be the cause here, since a much bigger clone is one base away. The J gene is TRBJ1-3, the V gene TRBV10-3; D gene ambiguous. The V and J ends lost 6 bases and 0 bases respectively, with 12 bases between them. Germline CDR1 is ENHRY and CDR2 is SYGVKD. The CDR3 has 15 amino acids. The CDR3 loop is CAIRTTINSGNTIYF. The CDR3 DNA reads TGTGCCATCAGAACGACAATCAACTCTGGAAACACCATATATTTT.

This chain connects TRBV9 to TRBJ1-2; tentative D call: TRBD1 (6 bases). Between the trimmed V and J ends, which lost 7 bases and 3 bases, there was a span of 10 bases. Germline CDR1 is SGDLS and CDR2 is YYNGEE. The CDR3 length is 12 residues. The DNA for the CDR3 is TGTGCCAGCGAGGGGGTAGACTATGGCTACACCTTC. It codes for CASEGVDYGYTF.

This chain connects TRBV25-1 to TRBJ1-1; tentative D call: TRBD1 (5 bases). This CDR3 has 15 amino acids. Looked up from germline, CDR1 is MGHDK and CDR2 is SYGVNS. The V end was cut by 4 bases, the J end by 8 bases, with 20 bases between. DNA of the CDR3: TGTGCCAGCAGTGCTAGAGGCTGGTGGGGCTCAGAAGCTTTCTTT. Translation: CASSARGWWGSEAFF. Full variable domain (rest looked up from reference TRBV25-1 and TRBJ1-1): EADIYQTPRYLVIGTGKKITLECSQTMGHDKMYWYQQDPGMELHLIHYSYGVNSTEKGDLSSESTVSRIRTEHFPLTLESARPSHTSQYLCASSARGWWGSEAFFGQGTRLTVV.

The V call is TRBV12-3 or TRBV12-4, the J call TRBJ1-5, with D perhaps TRBD1 (6 bases). The CDR3 sequence is 14 residues long. Trimming shortened V by 7 bases and J by 11 bases, and 21 bases separated the two germline ends. CDR3 sequence (DNA): TGTGCCAGCACTCCGGGAGGGGGAGGGCAGACCCAGCATTTT. Its protein is CASTPGGGGQTQHF.

In its sample, this clonotype was seen once. The V call is TRBV7-9, the J call TRBJ2-3; the D gene could be TRBD1 or TRBD2 (5 bases each). Germline values: CDR1 SEHNR, CDR2 FQNEAQ (reference sequence). V was shortened by 6 bases and J by 4 bases, with 8 bases between the two germline ends. This CDR3 is 12 amino acids long. CDR3 residues: CASRLGADTQYF. In nucleotides, the CDR3 is TGTGCCAGCAGACTGGGGGCAGATACGCAGTATTTT.

This rearrangement joins TRBV15 to TRBJ1-2; a possible D gene is TRBD1 (6 bases). The CDR3 spans 14 residues. CDR1 and CDR2 from the germline V gene are LNHNV and YYDKDF (reference sequence). Trimming left V 0 bases short and J 5 bases short, with 10 bases between. The CDR3 DNA sequence: TGTGCCACCAGCAGAGAGAGGGGGGCATATGGCTACACCTTC. It specifies CATSRERGAYGYTF.